The text below deals with one T cell receptor (beta chain). Its antigen is not identified. The data originate from a study of T cell responses to AZD1222 COVID-19 vaccine. The CDR3 is made up of 15 amino acids. Per the germline V gene, CDR1 is SGHVS and CDR2 is FNYEAQ. V was shortened by 5 bases and J by 7 bases, with 17 bases between the two germline ends. Generated by immunoSEQ multiplex PCR, the TCRdb table keeps only in-frame clones and is missing some. This table holds 90,000 to 150,000 clones, around 90% found once. The study's findings and limits: White British donors predominated, females outnumbered males, and clonal diversity was possibly underestimated.

Second-dose intervals near 4 or 12 weeks were combined. The J gene is TRBJ2-2, the V gene TRBV7-6, with D possibly TRBD2 on 7 matching bases. The receptor was isolated from an adult who received the AZD1222 COVID-19 vaccine. The sample in question was peripheral blood, obtained 28 days after the second AZD1222 dose. The CDR3 loop is CASSLQGGGFGELFF. CDR3 coding DNA: TGTGCCAGCAGCCTGCAAGGCGGGGGCTTCGGGGAGCTGTTTTTT.